This T cell receptor beta chain was sequenced during a study of cytomegalovirus exposure and HLA in healthy donors. Overall study results and limits: Common viral pathogens seemed to be connected with several of the most significant clusters, according to a later analysis.

CDR3 size: 14 residues. Trimming removed 3 bases at V and 1 base at J, with 10 bases between. CDR1 is WNHNN, CDR2 SYGVQD, per germline (reference sequence). Researchers ran the PCR with 60 Vbeta and 13 Jbeta primers. The protocol was immunoSEQ multiplex PCR, while the TCRdb copy is restricted to in-frame clones and leaves out a portion. The sample comprises about 200,000 clones, around 82% of which are singletons, and over 1.5% rests with the top ten. Turning to this clone: Its target is not known.

The source material was PBMCs. This TCR was sampled from a man aged 35 to 55 in good health and CMV-seropositive. The chain is built from TRBV10-1 and TRBJ2-7, with TRBD2 as a possible D gene (6 bases). The CDR3 here is CASSDSGMSYEQYF. CDR3 bases: TGCGCCAGCAGTGATAGCGGAATGTCCTACGAGCAGTACTTC.